These 16 T cell receptor beta chains share one sample of origin, sequenced in a study of cytomegalovirus exposure and HLA in healthy donors. With 60 Vbeta and 13 Jbeta primers, the PCR was carried out. TCRdb's copy holds only in-frame clones and misses some; the assay was immunoSEQ multiplex PCR. The sample holds about 210,000 clones; around 82% are singletons and the top ten take 1.5% to 2%. Sequences were obtained from PBMCs. These receptors originate from a man in his forties or fifties in good health and CMV-seropositive.

This clone came up a few times. J is TRBJ2-1 and V is TRBV7-9, with a tentative D call TRBD2 (5 bases). Germline CDR1 is SEHNR and CDR2 is FQNEAQ (reference sequence). Deletions cut 5 bases from V and 9 bases from J, with 17 bases between. CDR3 length: 14 residues. The chain's CDR3 is CASSPPGRRVEQFF. The CDR3 DNA follows: TGTGCCAGCAGCCCCCCGGGGAGACGAGTTGAGCAGTTCTTC.

The chain couples TRBV25-1 to TRBJ1-1; D remains ambiguous. The germline V and J ends were trimmed by 6 bases and 4 bases, with 15 bases remaining between them. The CDR3 length is 14 residues. Germline values: CDR1 MGHDK, CDR2 SYGVNS. CDR3 residues: CASSPTNLGTEAFF. Here the CDR3 DNA reads TGTGCCAGCAGCCCCACGAACCTAGGCACTGAAGCTTTCTTT.

The rearrangement links TRBV10-2 to TRBJ2-7, with D tentatively TRBD1 (6 bases). Trimming shortened V by 6 bases and J by 3 bases, and 15 bases separated the two germline ends. Looked up from germline, CDR1 is WSHSY and CDR2 is SAAADI. The length of the CDR3 is 14 residues. The CDR3, as DNA: TGCGCCAGCAGCGCCGGGACCAGGGGCTACGAGCAGTACTTC. As protein: CASSAGTRGYEQYF.

J is TRBJ2-2 and V is TRBV10-1; possibly TRBD2 for D (5 bases). CDR1 is WNHNN, CDR2 SYGVQD, per germline (reference sequence). There are 14 residues in the CDR3. Trimming pared 5 bases from V and 1 base from J, leaving 8 bases between. The CDR3 here is CASSLSGNTGELFF. The CDR3 bases are TGCGCCAGCAGTCTAAGCGGGAACACCGGGGAGCTGTTTTTT.

The V call is TRBV6-6, the J call TRBJ2-1, with a possible D match to TRBD2 (6 bases). CDR1 is MNHNY and CDR2 is SVGAGI in the germline V gene (reference sequence). The CDR3 loop spans 13 amino acids. Trimming took off 2 bases at V and 13 bases at J, with 15 bases between the two ends. The CDR3 nucleotides are TGTGCCAGCAGTTACACTCCCGGGACTGATCAGTTCTTC. Protein sequence: CASSYTPGTDQFF.

This clone was recorded only once. The gene calls are TRBV11-2 and TRBJ1-1; D remains ambiguous. Germline V gene data show CDR1 as SGHAT and CDR2 as FQNNGV. V lost 1 base and J lost 1, with 7 bases in between. The length of the CDR3 is 14 residues. CDR3 DNA: TGTGCCAGCAGCTTAGTTACCGGGAACACTGAAGCTTTCTTT. Protein product: CASSLVTGNTEAFF. Drawing the rest from reference TRBV11-2 and TRBJ1-1, the complete variable domain is EAGVAQSPRYKIIEKRQSVAFWCNPISGHATLYWYQQILGQGPKLLIQFQNNGVVDDSQLPKDRFSAERLKGVDSTLKIQPAKLEDSAVYLCASSLVTGNTEAFFGQGTRLTVV.

This clone was detected only a few times. The V gene is TRBV4-3, the J gene TRBJ2-7, with TRBD2 matching over 14 bases. From germline, CDR1 is LGHNA and CDR2 YSLEER. The J segment lost 2 bases and the V segment lost 0 bases, leaving 6 bases of the junction unmatched. CDR3 length equals 18 residues. The DNA for the CDR3 is TGCGCCAGCAGCCAAGAAGGGACTAGCGGGAGTTTGACCTACGAGCAGTACTTC. As protein: CASSQEGTSGSLTYEQYF.

This clone was observed a few times. This chain uses TRBV6-6 with TRBJ2-7; 8 nucleotides line up with TRBD2. CDR3 size: 16 residues. Germline V gene sequence: CDR1 MNHNY, CDR2 SVGAGI (reference sequence). Unmatched junction bases numbered 9, after V lost 2 bases and J lost 3 bases. CDR3 nucleotide sequence: TGTGCCAGCAGTTACGCCAGCGGGAGACTTAGCTACGAGCAGTACTTC. It specifies CASSYASGRLSYEQYF.

The chain recombines TRBV5-1 with TRBJ1-2, with D perhaps matching TRBD1 (6 bases). V was clipped by 3 bases and J by 6 bases, with 18 bases between them. Germline V CDR1 and CDR2: SGHRS, YFSETQ. The CDR3 extends over 15 amino acids. CDR3 nucleotide sequence: TGCGCCAGCAGCTCCACCCAGGGGCTGGTCCATGGCTACACCTTC. It is translated as CASSSTQGLVHGYTF.

The chain employs TRBV11-2 and TRBJ1-2, with D possibly matching TRBD1 (6 bases). Germline CDR1 SGHAT, CDR2 FQNNGV. V lost 5 bases and J lost 1, with 17 bases in between. This CDR3 region has 16 residues. The CDR3 DNA sequence: TGTGCCAGCAGCCACCTTACAGGGACCGGTAACTATGGCTACACCTTC. Translating it yields CASSHLTGTGNYGYTF.

This chain connects TRBV4-2 to TRBJ1-1; 7 bases agree with TRBD1. Trimming at V came to 2 bases and at J to 9 bases, leaving 6 bases not matched to a gene. The length of the CDR3 is 13 residues. The germline gives CDR1 LGHNA, CDR2 YNFKEQ. The CDR3 nucleotides are TGTGCCAGCAGCCAATTGGACAGGCCTAAAGCTTTCTTT. The encoded protein is CASSQLDRPKAFF.

The chain employs TRBV14 and TRBJ2-1; D not certain. V was cut by 2 bases and J by 4 bases, with 3 bases left in between. Looked up from germline, CDR1 is SGHDN and CDR2 is FVKESK. The CDR3 has 12 residues. The DNA for the CDR3 is TGTGCCAGCAGCCAACTTTACAATGAGCAGTTCTTC. It is translated as CASSQLYNEQFF.

The chain has TRBV25-1 and TRBJ2-5, with 9 bases matching TRBD2. The tail of the sequence fits TRBJ2-7 better, so the J call may be wrong. Germline V CDR1 and CDR2: MGHDK, SYGVNS. The CDR3 contains 13 residues. Written as DNA, the CDR3 is TGTGCCAGCAGTCGGGCGGGAGGGGACGAGCAGTACTTC. It translates to CASSRAGGDEQYF.

This clone was found a few times. Other DNA sequences in the same sample also yield this CDR3. The chain joins TRBV18 to TRBJ1-2; D is undetermined. Germline V gives CDR1 KGHSH, CDR2 LQKENI. The V and J ends lost 0 bases and 4 bases respectively, with 9 bases between them. This CDR3 has 14 amino acids. The CDR3 DNA follows: TGTGCCAGCTCACCACCCACTGAGAGCTATGGCTACACCTTC. It is translated as CASSPPTESYGYTF. The variable domain in full, completed from reference TRBV18 and TRBJ1-2, reads NAGVMQNPRHLVRRRGQEARLRCSPMKGHSHVYWYRQLPEEGLKFMVYLQKENIIDESGMPKERFSAEFPKEGPSILRIQQVVRGDSAAYFCASSPPTESYGYTFGSGTRLTVV.

The table lists this clone with a count of one. This chain links TRBV5-1 with TRBJ2-7; 7 bases agree with TRBD1. Per the germline V gene, CDR1 is SGHRS and CDR2 is YFSETQ. The CDR3 contains 16 residues. V lost 2 bases, J lost 0 bases, and 8 bases stayed unmatched. The CDR3 spells CASSLDEGASSYEQYF. For the CDR3, the DNA is TGCGCCAGCAGCTTAGATGAGGGGGCCTCCTCCTACGAGCAGTACTTC.

The genes are TRBV7-6 and TRBJ1-2; 10 bases agree with TRBD1. The germline gives CDR1 SGHVS, CDR2 FNYEAQ. V was pared by 5 bases and J by 0 bases, with 3 bases of the junction left unmatched. CDR3 length: 15 residues. As DNA, the CDR3 is TGTGCCAGCAGCCTCGGGACAGGGGCTAACTATGGCTACACCTTC. Residues: CASSLGTGANYGYTF.